The text below deals with one T cell receptor (beta chain). The sample comes from a study of OX40 agonist ivuxolimab in advanced cancers. Libraries were prepared by immunoSEQ multiplex PCR; TCRdb keeps only in-frame clonotypes and omits some of them. The sample lists 60,000 to 75,000 clones, about 86% seen once, with approximately 2.5% in the top ten. Germline V gene data show CDR1 as MGHRA and CDR2 as YSYEKL. This CDR3 comprises 14 residues. V was shortened by 1 base and J by 9 bases, with 13 bases between the two germline ends. The sequencing used CD4+ or CD8+ T cells sorted from blood, collected in a trial of the OX40 agonist ivuxolimab. The clonotype comes from an adult with an advanced solid tumor such as melanoma, head and neck, liver or kidney cancer. V is TRBV4-1 and J is TRBJ2-1; D call uncertain. This CDR3 reads CASSQGERVGEQFF. CDR3 nucleotide sequence: TGCGCCAGCAGCCAAGGCGAAAGGGTCGGTGAGCAGTTCTTC.